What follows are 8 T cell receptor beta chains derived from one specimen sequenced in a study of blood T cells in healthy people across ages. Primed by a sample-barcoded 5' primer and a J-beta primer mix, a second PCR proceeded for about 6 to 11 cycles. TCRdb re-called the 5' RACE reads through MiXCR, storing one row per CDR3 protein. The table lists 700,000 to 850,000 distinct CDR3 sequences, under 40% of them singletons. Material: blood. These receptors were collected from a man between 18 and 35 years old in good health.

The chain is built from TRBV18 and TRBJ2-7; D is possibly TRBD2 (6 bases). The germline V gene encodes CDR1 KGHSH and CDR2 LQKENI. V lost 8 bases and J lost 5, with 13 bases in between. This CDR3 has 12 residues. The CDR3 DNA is TGTGCCAGCCGAAACTGGGGGGACGAGCAGTACTTC. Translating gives CASRNWGDEQYF.

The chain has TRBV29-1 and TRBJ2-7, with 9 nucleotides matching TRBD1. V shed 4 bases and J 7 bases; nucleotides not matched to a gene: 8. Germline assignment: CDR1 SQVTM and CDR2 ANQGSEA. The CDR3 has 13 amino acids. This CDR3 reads CSVGDRAYNEQYF. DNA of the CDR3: TGCAGCGTTGGGGACAGGGCCTACAATGAGCAGTACTTC.

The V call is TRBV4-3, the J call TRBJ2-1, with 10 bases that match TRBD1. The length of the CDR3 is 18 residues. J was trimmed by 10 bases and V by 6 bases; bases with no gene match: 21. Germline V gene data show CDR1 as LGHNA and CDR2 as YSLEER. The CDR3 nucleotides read TGCGCCAGCAGTCCCGGGACAGGGGCCGGCTATACTGGATACGAGCAGTTCTTC. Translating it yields CASSPGTGAGYTGYEQFF.

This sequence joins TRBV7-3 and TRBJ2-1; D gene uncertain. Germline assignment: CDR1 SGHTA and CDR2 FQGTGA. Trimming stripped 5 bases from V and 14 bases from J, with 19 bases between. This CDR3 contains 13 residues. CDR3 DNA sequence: TGTGCCAGCAGCCAAACCCCCTCCGGTCTAGAGTTCTTC. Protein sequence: CASSQTPSGLEFF.

CDR3 sequence: CSVRNRPQGDNEQFF. The CDR3 nucleotides are TGCAGCGTCCGTAACAGGCCACAGGGGGACAATGAGCAGTTCTTC. This chain connects TRBV29-1 to TRBJ2-1; 8 bases map to TRBD1. The CDR3 runs to 15 residues. From germline, CDR1 is SQVTM and CDR2 ANQGSEA. V lost 6 bases to trimming and J lost 5 bases; unmatched junction nucleotides: 12.

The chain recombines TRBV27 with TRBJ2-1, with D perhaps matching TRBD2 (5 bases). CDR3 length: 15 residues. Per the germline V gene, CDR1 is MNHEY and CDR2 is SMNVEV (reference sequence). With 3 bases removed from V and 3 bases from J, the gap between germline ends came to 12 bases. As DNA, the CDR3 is TGTGCCAGCAGTTTCTCGCTAGCTGACTACAATGAGCAGTTCTTC. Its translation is CASSFSLADYNEQFF.

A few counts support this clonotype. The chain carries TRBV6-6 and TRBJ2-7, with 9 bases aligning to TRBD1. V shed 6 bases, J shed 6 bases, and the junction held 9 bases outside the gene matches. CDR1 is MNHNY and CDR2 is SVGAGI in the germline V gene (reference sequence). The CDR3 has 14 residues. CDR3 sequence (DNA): TGTGCCAGCAGGGAGGGACAGGGATTAGGCGAGCAGTACTTC. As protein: CASREGQGLGEQYF.

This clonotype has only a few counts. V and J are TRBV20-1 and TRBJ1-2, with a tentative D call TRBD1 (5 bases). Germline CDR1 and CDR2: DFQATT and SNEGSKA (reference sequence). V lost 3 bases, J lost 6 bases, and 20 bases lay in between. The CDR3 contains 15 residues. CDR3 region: CSASTGRFRRDGYTF. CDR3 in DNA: TGCAGTGCTAGCACAGGACGATTCCGAAGGGATGGCTACACCTTC.